The rows below give T cell receptor beta chains drawn from one sample of a study of a mutant IDH1 vaccine in newly diagnosed glioma. Sequencing was performed with immunoSEQ multiplex PCR; in TCRdb, only in-frame clones are kept and a portion is missing. This sample has some 30,000 clones, with 70% to 90% found just once. Their antigens remain unidentified. Sequenced material: PBMCs, taken from a glioma patient whose treatment included an IDH1 peptide vaccine. These receptors originate from a man aged 35-49 years with glioma. CDR3s leave out the opening cysteine and the closing phenylalanine or tryptophan. Each record gives: V gene, J gene, CDR3 length, CDR3 protein.

V gene: TRBV6-1; J gene: TRBJ1-6; CDR3 length: 17; CDR3 protein: ASSETGQGAGTNNSPLH
V gene: TRBV7-9; J gene: TRBJ2-7; CDR3 length: 9; CDR3 protein: ASSHGQEQY
V gene: TRBV29-1; J gene: TRBJ2-2; CDR3 length: 14; CDR3 protein: SVEMDSPAGTGELF
V gene: TRBV7-9; J gene: TRBJ1-1; CDR3 length: 12; CDR3 protein: ASSLVAGDTEAF
V gene: TRBV18; J gene: TRBJ2-5; CDR3 length: 11; CDR3 protein: ASSRNLQETQY
V gene: TRBV5-6; J gene: TRBJ2-5; CDR3 length: 13; CDR3 protein: ASSLTGARRGTQY
V gene: TRBV27; J gene: TRBJ2-7; CDR3 length: 16; CDR3 protein: ASSLLPTSRGHFYEQY
V gene: TRBV11-2; J gene: TRBJ2-5; CDR3 length: 15; CDR3 protein: ASSASVGDVLWETQY
V gene: TRBV4-2; J gene: TRBJ2-1; CDR3 length: 15; CDR3 protein: ASSQVRFSGVYNEQF
V gene: TRBV29-1; J gene: TRBJ2-2; CDR3 length: 10; CDR3 protein: SARDWTGELF
V gene: TRBV19; J gene: TRBJ1-2; CDR3 length: 13; CDR3 protein: ASSIGSGYVDGYT
V gene: TRBV7-9; J gene: TRBJ1-5; CDR3 length: 13; CDR3 protein: ASSPLDSFHQPQH
V gene: TRBV5-1; J gene: TRBJ2-1; CDR3 length: 13; CDR3 protein: ASSRGTGEGNEQF
V gene: TRBV15; J gene: TRBJ2-3; CDR3 length: 14; CDR3 protein: ATSRSSMGSTDTQY
V gene: TRBV2; J gene: TRBJ1-5; CDR3 length: 11; CDR3 protein: ASSVSYNQPQH
V gene: TRBV30; J gene: TRBJ2-1; CDR3 length: 9; CDR3 protein: AWSQNNEQF
V gene: TRBV29-1; J gene: TRBJ2-3; CDR3 length: 12; CDR3 protein: SYPERGSTDTQY
V gene: TRBV20-1; J gene: TRBJ2-5; CDR3 length: 9; CDR3 protein: SVGSAETQY
V gene: TRBV5-1; J gene: TRBJ1-3; CDR3 length: 16; CDR3 protein: ASSRTPGQQSSGNTIY
V gene: TRBV28; J gene: TRBJ1-5; CDR3 length: 13; CDR3 protein: ASSLSGRGDQPQH
V gene: TRBV7-2; J gene: TRBJ2-3; CDR3 length: 13; CDR3 protein: ASSLGTGHTDTQY
V gene: TRBV10-3; J gene: TRBJ2-3; CDR3 length: 14; CDR3 protein: AISHPWGELTDTQY
V gene: TRBV19; J gene: TRBJ1-1; CDR3 length: 11; CDR3 protein: ASKLRQNTEAF
V gene: TRBV6-6; J gene: TRBJ2-6; CDR3 length: 12; CDR3 protein: ASRQEAGANVLT
V gene: TRBV19; J gene: TRBJ2-6; CDR3 length: 12; CDR3 protein: ASSIGSGANVLT
V gene: TRBV5-1; J gene: TRBJ2-2; CDR3 length: 13; CDR3 protein: ASSPPGLNTGELF
V gene: TRBV7-9; J gene: TRBJ2-7; CDR3 length: 12; CDR3 protein: ASSFTGLSYEQY
V gene: TRBV29-1; J gene: TRBJ1-1; CDR3 length: 12; CDR3 protein: SVGLSGGRTEAF
V gene: TRBV25-1; J gene: TRBJ2-7; CDR3 length: 16; CDR3 protein: ASSEYELQGLGSREQY
V gene: TRBV28; J gene: TRBJ2-1; CDR3 length: 14; CDR3 protein: ASSLPPGGYYNEQF
V gene: TRBV6-1; J gene: TRBJ2-3; CDR3 length: 12; CDR3 protein: ASRTSGSTDTQY
V gene: TRBV7-8; J gene: TRBJ2-5; CDR3 length: 13; CDR3 protein: ASSQRTGYQETQY
V gene: TRBV6-1; J gene: TRBJ2-3; CDR3 length: 12; CDR3 protein: ASSETADTDTQY
V gene: TRBV5-1; J gene: TRBJ1-2; CDR3 length: 12; CDR3 protein: ASSLWTGPYGYT
V gene: TRBV6-6; J gene: TRBJ1-1; CDR3 length: 12; CDR3 protein: ATYPSGGNTEAF
V gene: TRBV30; J gene: TRBJ1-1; CDR3 length: 12; CDR3 protein: AWSWGTSNTEAF
V gene: TRBV27; J gene: TRBJ2-7; CDR3 length: 13; CDR3 protein: ASRSTGTLAYEQY
V gene: TRBV5-1; J gene: TRBJ2-6; CDR3 length: 14; CDR3 protein: ASREGTYSGANVLT
V gene: TRBV4-1; J gene: TRBJ2-6; CDR3 length: 16; CDR3 protein: ASSPEGLTDSGANVLT
V gene: TRBV2; J gene: TRBJ2-5; CDR3 length: 10; CDR3 protein: ASMTGGETQY
V gene: TRBV9; J gene: TRBJ1-1; CDR3 length: 11; CDR3 protein: ASSVAPSPEAF
V gene: TRBV7-9; J gene: TRBJ1-4; CDR3 length: 15; CDR3 protein: ASSSGKGGQVNEKLF
V gene: TRBV5-1; J gene: TRBJ2-1; CDR3 length: 9; CDR3 protein: ASSLTEKQF
V gene: TRBV6-6; J gene: TRBJ1-2; CDR3 length: 11; CDR3 protein: ASSLLGAADGT
V gene: TRBV5-1; J gene: TRBJ2-2; CDR3 length: 12; CDR3 protein: ASSSRTGTGELF
V gene: TRBV6-5; J gene: TRBJ1-1; CDR3 length: 13; CDR3 protein: ASSLTGEANTEAF
V gene: TRBV29-1; J gene: TRBJ2-1; CDR3 length: 12; CDR3 protein: SVLSGGAVNEQF
V gene: TRBV5-1; J gene: TRBJ1-1; CDR3 length: 12; CDR3 protein: ASSALQGVAEAF
V gene: TRBV2; J gene: TRBJ2-3; CDR3 length: 14; CDR3 protein: ASSPDSHPSTDTQY
V gene: TRBV4-1; J gene: TRBJ1-1; CDR3 length: 12; CDR3 protein: ASSPRDRVAEAF
V gene: TRBV29-1; J gene: TRBJ1-2; CDR3 length: 13; CDR3 protein: SVEDRGVANYGYT
V gene: TRBV6-1; J gene: TRBJ1-3; CDR3 length: 12; CDR3 protein: ASSSSGGGNTIY
V gene: TRBV29-1; J gene: TRBJ1-4; CDR3 length: 11; CDR3 protein: SVANIKREKLF
V gene: TRBV5-6; J gene: TRBJ2-2; CDR3 length: 11; CDR3 protein: ASSSIIAFELF
V gene: TRBV28; J gene: TRBJ1-5; CDR3 length: 10; CDR3 protein: ASSFPNQPQH
V gene: TRBV2; J gene: TRBJ1-1; CDR3 length: 11; CDR3 protein: ASIGARDTEAF
V gene: TRBV2; J gene: TRBJ2-5; CDR3 length: 12; CDR3 protein: ASSDPRGMETQY